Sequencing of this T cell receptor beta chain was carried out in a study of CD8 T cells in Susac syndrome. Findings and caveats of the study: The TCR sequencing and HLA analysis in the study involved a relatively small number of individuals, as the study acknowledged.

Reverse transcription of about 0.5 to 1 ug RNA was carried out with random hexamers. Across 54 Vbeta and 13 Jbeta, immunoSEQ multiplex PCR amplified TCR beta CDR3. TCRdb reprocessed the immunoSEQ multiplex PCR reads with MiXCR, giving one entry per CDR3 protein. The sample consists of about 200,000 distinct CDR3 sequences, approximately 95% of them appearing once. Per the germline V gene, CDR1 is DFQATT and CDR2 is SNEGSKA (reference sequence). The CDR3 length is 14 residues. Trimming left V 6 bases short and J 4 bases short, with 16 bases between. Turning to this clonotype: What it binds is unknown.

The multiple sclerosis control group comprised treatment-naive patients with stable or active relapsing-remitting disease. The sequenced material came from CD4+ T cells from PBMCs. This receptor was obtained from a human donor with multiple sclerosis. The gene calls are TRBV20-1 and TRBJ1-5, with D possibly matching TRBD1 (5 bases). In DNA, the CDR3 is TGCAGTGCCCTTGTGGGGGTTCCGAATCAGCCCCAGCATTTT. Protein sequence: CSALVGVPNQPQHF.